Listed below are T cell receptor beta chains from one sample, sequenced in a study of cytomegalovirus exposure and HLA in healthy donors. Using immunoSEQ multiplex PCR, the repertoire was profiled, and TCRdb retains in-frame clones only, with some absent. The table records more than 85,000 clones, approximately 70% of them present only once. Material: PBMCs. Every receptor here comes from a man aged 25-45 years in good health and CMV-seronegative. Both conserved end residues are part of each CDR3. A D gene is named only where the DNA matches it firmly. Some rows mark clone size as missing; the rest say once, few, many or name a class of expanded clone.

j_gene | d_gene | abundance | v_gene | CDR3nt | CDR3aa
TRBJ1-1 | - | - | TRBV29-1 | TGCAGCGTTGAAGAGGAAGCACAGTCCTTCATGAACACTGAAGCTTTCTTT | CSVEEEAQSFMNTEAFF
TRBJ2-1 | TRBD1 | - | TRBV11-3 | TGTGCCAGCAGCTACCGGGACAGGGGCCGGAATGAGCAGTTCTTC | CASSYRDRGRNEQFF
TRBJ1-1 | - | - | TRBV5-1 | TGCGCCAGCAGCTTGGTCGGACAGAACACTGAAGCTTTCTTT | CASSLVGQNTEAFF
TRBJ2-7 | TRBD2 | - | TRBV5-4 | TGTGCCAGCAGCTTGGAGGGCGGACTAGCGGGGACCTACGAGCAGTACTTC | CASSLEGGLAGTYEQYF
TRBJ2-7 | - | - | TRBV28 | TGTGCCAGCAGAACCCCGGGACAAGCTATCTACGAGCAGTACTTC | CASRTPGQAIYEQYF
TRBJ2-2 | TRBD1 | - | TRBV6-1 | TGTGCCAGCAAGGGGACAGTCAACACCGGGGAGCTGTTTTTT | CASKGTVNTGELFF
TRBJ2-1 | TRBD2 | many | TRBV5-1 | TGCGCCAGCAACCACCGAGGTAGCGGGAGGGTCAATGAGCAGTTCTTC | CASNHRGSGRVNEQFF
TRBJ1-1 | - | few | TRBV5-6 | TGTGCCAGCAGCCCCAGTGGCAAAATGAACACTGAAGCTTTCTTT | CASSPSGKMNTEAFF
TRBJ2-3 | TRBD1 | - | TRBV18 | TGTGCCAGCTCTCCGCGGACAGGGAGGCGGGATACGCAGTATTTT | CASSPRTGRRDTQYF
TRBJ1-5 | - | few | TRBV27 | TGTGCCAGCAGTTTATATCCAGGGGAGAATCAGCCCCAGCATTTT | CASSLYPGENQPQHF
TRBJ2-3 | - | - | TRBV18 | TGTGCCAGCTCCCAAGCCACGAACACAGATACGCAGTATTTT | CASSQATNTDTQYF
TRBJ2-2 | TRBD2 | - | TRBV7-2 | TGTGCCAGCAGCTCGATTACTAGCGGCAAGAACACCGGGGAGCTGTTTTTT | CASSSITSGKNTGELFF
TRBJ2-1 | - | - | TRBV11-2 | TGTGCCAGCAGCTTAGCTGGGGCGCGAAATGAGCAGTTCTTC | CASSLAGARNEQFF
TRBJ2-6 | - | - | TRBV7-7 | TGTGCTAGCAGCCCCCCCCTACACGACAGGTTCAACTCTGGGGCCAACGTCCTGACTTTC | CASSPPLHDRFNSGANVLTF
TRBJ2-3 | - | medium-sized | TRBV9 | TGTGCCAGCAGCGTAGGAGGGTATGGGTCCACAGATACGCAGTATTTT | CASSVGGYGSTDTQYF
TRBJ2-3 | TRBD1 | - | TRBV30 | TGTGCCTGGGACAGGGACCGCACAGATACGCAGTATTTT | CAWDRDRTDTQYF
TRBJ1-2 | TRBD1 | few | TRBV5-1 | TGCGCCAGCAGCCACGGGACAGGGGGGTATGGCTACACCTTC | CASSHGTGGYGYTF
TRBJ2-1 | - | few | TRBV11-3 | TGTGCCAGCAGCTCCCACAGCGCGGGATCCGATGAGCAGTTCTTC | CASSSHSAGSDEQFF
TRBJ2-1 | TRBD2 | - | TRBV30 | TGTGCCTGGAGTGTTGGATTAGCGGGATCCAATGAGCAGTTCTTC | CAWSVGLAGSNEQFF
TRBJ2-3 | TRBD2 | - | TRBV5-6 | TGTGCCAGCAGCCCACAAGGGGGGACTAGCGGGAGTTTCGATACGCAGTATTTT | CASSPQGGTSGSFDTQYF
TRBJ2-3 | TRBD2 | - | TRBV6-6 | TGTGCCAGCAGTCCTAGCGGGAGAAGTGCAGATACGCAGTATTTT | CASSPSGRSADTQYF
TRBJ2-7 | TRBD1 | - | TRBV28 | TGTGCCAGCAGTTTACGGGACAGTCCCTACGAGCAGTACTTC | CASSLRDSPYEQYF
TRBJ2-1 | TRBD2 | few | TRBV11-3 | TGTGCCAGCAGCTTAGGAGCGACGGGAGGCAATGAGCAGTTCTTC | CASSLGATGGNEQFF
TRBJ1-5 | - | few | TRBV30 | TGTGCCTGGAGTGTACTAAATAGCAATCAGCCCCAGCATTTT | CAWSVLNSNQPQHF
TRBJ2-3 | - | few | TRBV2 | TGTGCCAGCAGCTTTTTGTCCAGCACAGATACGCAGTATTTT | CASSFLSSTDTQYF
TRBJ1-5 | - | - | TRBV5-5 | TGTGCCAGCAGCGCCAGGGACCCGGGAGGAAGCAATCAGCCCCAGCATTTT | CASSARDPGGSNQPQHF
TRBJ1-3 | TRBD1 | - | TRBV19 | TGTGCCAGTAGTCCATCCCCCAAAGGGACAGGGGCCTATATCTCTGGAAACACCATATATTTT | CASSPSPKGTGAYISGNTIYF
TRBJ1-1 | - | few | TRBV30 | TGTGCCTGTCGAATGGGGCCGAACACTGAAGCTTTCTTT | CACRMGPNTEAFF
TRBJ2-5 | - | - | TRBV5-1 | TGCGCCAGCAGCTCAAGACAGCAAGAGACCCAGTACTTC | CASSSRQQETQYF
TRBJ2-3 | TRBD1 | - | TRBV7-9 | TGTGCCAGCAGCCAACAGGGGCCCACAGATACGCAGTATTTT | CASSQQGPTDTQYF
TRBJ1-2 | TRBD1 | - | TRBV27 | TGTGCCAGCAGAAGAGAACAGGGGCGCTATGGCTACACCTTC | CASRREQGRYGYTF
TRBJ2-1 | TRBD2 | few | TRBV27 | TGTGCCAGCAGTGTCGGACTAGCGGGATACAATGAGCAGTTCTTC | CASSVGLAGYNEQFF
TRBJ1-1 | TRBD1 | - | TRBV7-9 | TGTGCCAGCAGCCCGCCACGACAGGGGAGAACTGAAGCTTTCTTT | CASSPPRQGRTEAFF
TRBJ2-3 | TRBD2 | - | TRBV5-6 | TGTGCCAGCAGCTTATACGGGACTAGCGGGAGGGATACGCAGTATTTT | CASSLYGTSGRDTQYF
TRBJ2-2 | - | - | TRBV7-6 | TGTGCCAGCAGCTTAGACACAAACACCGGGGAGCTGTTTTTT | CASSLDTNTGELFF
TRBJ2-7 | - | - | TRBV29-1 | TGCAGCGTTGAAGTCCCCGAGCGAGAGCAGTACTTC | CSVEVPEREQYF
TRBJ1-2 | - | - | TRBV11-2 | TGTGCCAGCAGCTTAACGTTGACAGAAGCTAACTATGGCTACACCTTC | CASSLTLTEANYGYTF
TRBJ2-5 | - | - | TRBV29-1 | TGCAGCGTTGATCCCAACGGACTTGGGCGGGAGACCCAGTACTTC | CSVDPNGLGRETQYF
TRBJ2-1 | TRBD1 | - | TRBV4-3 | TGCGCCAGCAGCCGAAAGACAGGGCTTGAGCAGTTCTTC | CASSRKTGLEQFF
TRBJ2-5 | - | - | TRBV4-3 | TGCGCCAGCAGCCAAGGTACGGGAGAATGGGAAGAGACCCAGTACTTC | CASSQGTGEWEETQYF
TRBJ1-5 | - | - | TRBV6-5 | TGTGCCAGCCCAGGGAAGGATGGACCCCAGCATTTT | CASPGKDGPQHF
TRBJ1-1 | - | - | TRBV19 | TGTGCCAGTAGTATACTCGACAGTAACACTGAAGCTTTCTTT | CASSILDSNTEAFF
TRBJ2-7 | - | few | TRBV7-2 | TGTGCCAGCAGCTTATCGTCCGGCGGCTACGAGCAGTACTTC | CASSLSSGGYEQYF
TRBJ1-1 | - | - | TRBV19 | TGTGCCAGTTCCCAGGGCCGGGGGGCTGAAGCTTTCTTT | CASSQGRGAEAFF
TRBJ2-6 | - | - | TRBV18 | TGTGCCAGCTCTCTAGTAGCCTCTGGGGCCAACGTCCTGACTTTC | CASSLVASGANVLTF
TRBJ2-5 | TRBD2 | - | TRBV18 | TGTGCCAGCGCCGGGACTAGCGGACAAGAGACCCAGTACTTC | CASAGTSGQETQYF
TRBJ2-3 | - | - | TRBV19 | TGTGCCAGTAGCCCCATGGGTCGGGGCACAGATACGCAGTATTTT | CASSPMGRGTDTQYF
TRBJ1-2 | - | once | TRBV15 | TGTGCCACCAGCAGAGATCGAGGGAACTATGGCTACACCTTC | CATSRDRGNYGYTF
TRBJ1-3 | - | - | TRBV7-9 | TGTGCCAGCAGCTCCAGGTCGCAGAAATCTGGAAACACCATATATTTT | CASSSRSQKSGNTIYF
TRBJ1-4 | TRBD1 | - | TRBV11-2 | TGTGCCAGCAGCGTGGGACAGGGCGCTGAAAAACTGTTTTTT | CASSVGQGAEKLFF
TRBJ2-3 | - | - | TRBV5-6 | TGTGCCAGCAGCTTAGCCACAGGATCAGATACGCAGTATTTT | CASSLATGSDTQYF
TRBJ2-5 | TRBD2 | - | TRBV29-1 | TGCAGCGTTCTAGCGGGAGGGGAGACCCAGTACTTC | CSVLAGGETQYF
TRBJ2-5 | - | few | TRBV5-3 | TGTGCCAGAACGGGCGGAACTAGGACCCAGTACTTC | CARTGGTRTQYF
TRBJ1-1 | TRBD1 | few | TRBV5-6 | TGTGCCAGCAGCCCGGACAGGGGTACCAGGCCGAACACTGAAGCTTTCTTT | CASSPDRGTRPNTEAFF
TRBJ2-2 | - | - | TRBV29-1 | TGCAGCGGGAGGGACGTAAACACCGGGGAGCTGTTTTTT | CSGRDVNTGELFF
TRBJ1-3 | - | few | TRBV9 | TGTGCCAGCAGCCTCAGTCCCGGGATGGGAAACACCATATATTTT | CASSLSPGMGNTIYF
TRBJ1-2 | TRBD1 | - | TRBV7-8 | TGTGCCAGGGAGGGGGCGGGTTATGGCTACACCTTC | CAREGAGYGYTF
TRBJ2-7 | - | once | TRBV11-2 | TGTGCCAGCAGCCCCTACGGGTACGAGCAGTACTTC | CASSPYGYEQYF
TRBJ2-3 | - | few | TRBV2 | TGTGCCAGCAGTGAAAATAGCGGAGATACGCAGTATTTT | CASSENSGDTQYF
TRBJ1-4 | - | - | TRBV19 | TGTGCCAGTAGTCCCACCGGGGGTTGGGGTGAAAAACTGTTTTTT | CASSPTGGWGEKLFF